This T cell receptor (beta chain) came from a study of cytomegalovirus exposure and HLA in healthy donors (dated by TCRdb to about 2017). Turning to the overall study: An earlier analysis of several hundred of the donors reported about 290 Gb of sequence data and around 110 million unique TCR beta sequences from 150 million to 200 million T cells. About 310 gigabases of sequencing data and approximately 80 million unique TCR sequences were included in an early release covering about 600 HLA-typed donors. Among the approximately 420 genotyped donors, approximately 76% belonged to the genetic ancestry cluster associated with self-reported Caucasian donors. The study aimed to test whether signatures of past pathogen exposure could be identified by cataloging public T cell receptors. The T cell repertoires of 666 subjects were profiled by immunosequencing and related to cytomegalovirus serostatus. A separate validation cohort of roughly 130 different subjects was used in addition to the 666-subject first cohort. High-throughput TCR immunosequencing, statistical association of individual TCRs with disease status, and machine learning were combined to predict cytomegalovirus infection status. In a later analysis, previously published TCR beta repertoires from 666 donors were re-analyzed and high-resolution HLA genotyping was added so that TCR occurrence patterns could be studied. In the later analysis, no new phenotypic data were used to find candidate immune exposures; instead, reliance was placed on TCR beta sequences and their occurrence across donors. An earlier analysis of around 580 of the donors used high-throughput TCR beta sequencing to judge whether each TCR beta V gene segment behaved as functional or pseudogenic. Donor age, sex, ethnicity and CMV serostatus were compiled together with the repertoire data. Genome-wide SNP genotypes for about three fifths of the roughly 700 donors were used in a later genetic analysis, which treated that subset as a discovery cohort. Every repertoire in the discovery cohort had been generated on one and the same sequencing platform. Both class I and class II loci were covered by HLA typing, at four-digit resolution. Typing coverage differed by locus: A, B, C, DRB1 and DQB1 were typed in roughly 629-630 donors, DQA1 in about 550, DPA1 in 600 to 610, and DPB1 in 450 to 480. Roughly 5 DR-DQ haplotypes were handled as single units for association and clustering, since linkage in the cohort was strong. On average, roughly 250,000 unique TCR beta nucleotide sequences were sequenced per donor among fewer than 500 genotyped donors of the cohort, with roughly 18% of those sequences being non-productive.

Cut back by 3 bases and 2 bases, the V and J ends lie 9 bases apart. Reading from cysteine to phenylalanine, the CDR3 counts 14 amino acids. The sequence is cut down to CDR3 DNA, 42 bases in frame from base 1. CDR1 and CDR2 are read off the germline V gene as MDHEN and SYDVKM. The cohort consisted of hundreds of healthy bone marrow donors. Cohort members were all nominally healthy when sampled, although unrecorded immune exposures were likely present. The donor tested CMV seropositive and was one of the 289 seropositive cohort members. A peripheral blood sample was provided by each donor, and peripheral blood mononuclear cells were used for TCR beta sequencing. Genomic DNA was extracted from the blood cell samples with the Qiagen DNeasy Blood Extraction Kit. The method behind the library was the immunoSEQ multiplex PCR assay. For the multiplex PCR, a mixture combining 60 forward primers for TCR Vbeta segments and 13 reverse primers for TCR Jbeta segments was used. A multiplex PCR assay on genomic DNA amplified the CDR3 region of rearranged TCR beta genes. The Illumina HiSeq System was used to sequence the amplified TCR beta libraries as 87-base-pair reads. Turning to the authors' computational methods: A later analysis tallied around 80 million unique TCR beta chains across the 666 repertoires, and approximately 12 million of those chains were shared by two or more donors. A nearest-neighbor algorithm error-corrected the raw reads and collapsed the reads into unique sequences, merging closely related sequences to remove PCR and sequencing errors. CDR3 sequences were aligned to IMGT reference sequences to assign V, D and J gene segments. For a sequence to be retained, a match of at least six nucleotides was required to both a V gene segment and a J gene segment. A rearrangement counted as productive if the CDR3 had no stop codons and remained in frame with V and J, and every other rearrangement counted as non-productive. CDR3 was defined by IMGT convention, running from the second conserved V-encoded cysteine to the conserved J-encoded phenylalanine. The earlier analysis of about 610 of the donors excluded sequences that lacked an unambiguous match to a single V gene segment. In an earlier analysis of approximately 590 of the donors, a V segment was called functional when productive rearrangements were above 56.7%, and segregating when the standard deviation between donors exceeded 5%. A statistical classification framework was built for diagnosing cytomegalovirus status from the catalog of TCR beta chain sequences. In a later analysis, TCR nucleotide sequences were compared against IMGT/GENE-DB human TR gene sequences so that V and J genes could be assigned. A later analysis assigned CDR3 sequences and most-parsimonious VDJ recombination scenarios with the TCRdist pipeline. A later analysis defined each TCR beta chain by its CDR3 amino acid sequence plus V-gene family, and excluded reads lacking a unique V-gene family. A later analysis removed roughly 590 highly shared, low-generation-probability nucleotide sequences to deal with suspected cross-contamination and a sequencing artifact. A later analysis calculated a clonal expansion index for each public chain from normalized within-repertoire ranks of inferred template counts. Generation probabilities in a later analysis came from a VDJ recombination model fitted to out-of-frame rearrangements, and those results were checked against IGoR. In a later analysis, TCR-TCR, TCR-HLA and TCR-CMV co-occurrence was scored with hypergeometric tests, and a repertoire-size bias correction was applied to TCR pairs. False discovery rates were estimated in a later analysis by permuting HLA or CMV assignments 20 times. In a later analysis, co-occurring TCRs were grouped using DBSCAN, with TCRdist sequence similarity added in when clustering inside HLA-allele-positive subsets. For co-occurrence clustering, repertoires with fewer than 30,000 or more than 120,000 public chains were excluded, along with 5 or 6 repertoires with anomalous nucleotide sharing. In its TCRdb copy, this immuneACCESS table keeps in-frame sequences only and misses some clones. Where compared with another copy, unresolved V genes explain less than half of these, and the others have no known cause. V and J calls and clone size come straight from that table; D and trimming were deduced from the DNA. Within this sample are 85,000 to 130,000 clones, with under 80% of them counted one time only. About 6.1% of the sample belongs to the ten largest clones.

General conclusions and limits of the study: A few of the identified cytomegalovirus-associated TCR beta chains were confirmed in vitro to be specific for cytomegalovirus antigens. A further reported finding was that TCR beta sequences accurately predicted the HLA-A and HLA-B alleles for most subjects in the first cohort. In a later analysis, several top co-occurrence clusters were reported to appear linked to parvovirus B19, influenza, CMV and Epstein-Barr virus. Correlated functional status among segregating V segments might be attributable to linkage disequilibrium, but an unknown experimental factor could not be ruled out. In a later genetic analysis, fewer N-insertions in productive TCRs were reported among donors in an Asian-associated ancestry cluster than the roughly 700-donor mean. In a later analysis, HLA-associated TCR beta chains were found to be more clonally expanded and to have lower generation probabilities than equally common non-associated chains. A later analysis found that most CMV-associated TCR beta chains appeared HLA-restricted, with HLA associations seemingly driven largely by CMV exposure. For the cohort, immune exposure information was limited to CMV serostatus. V-gene and J-gene trimming of TCR beta chains was associated with a missense DCLRE1C variant in a later genetic analysis, and the association was replicated in an independent cohort. The 87-base-pair reads could not distinguish some IMGT-functional V segments, including TRBV6-2 and TRBV6-3, so those segments were excluded. The cohort was sequenced for TCR beta chains only, and without alpha or paired-chain data the features that could be detected were limited. Strong co-occurrence of HLA alleles, especially DR and DQ, made assigning TCR associations to individual alleles difficult. The authors suggested that the approach could potentially be generalized to other disease states and immunological phenotypes. Most TCR sequences were observed very rarely across donors, whereas some public TCRs were present in many individuals. A cluster of highly shared sequence variants was judged likely to represent a technical artifact of the sequencing pipeline. The classifier was reported to diagnose cytomegalovirus status with high specificity and sensitivity in both the original and validation cohorts. Over 15 rarely observed V segments, including chromosome 9 orphons, were excluded from the earlier analysis of approximately 500 of the donors because counts were too low. The study gave a list of more than 150 TCR beta chains associated with cytomegalovirus. Because HLA typing was missing for some donors at each locus, association tests included only the typed subset. In an earlier analysis of some 500 of the donors, most TCR beta V segments were observed in productive rearrangements about 87% or about 30% of the time, broadly matching IMGT annotations. According to a later analysis, TCR association rates differed among HLA loci, with DRB1 alleles showing the most associated TCRs and HLA-C alleles showing the fewest. Roughly uniform sequencing depth across donors was assumed in presence/absence analyses, although this assumption may not hold. In a later analysis, over 15,000 TCR beta sequences were associated with specific HLA alleles at a false discovery rate of 0.05.

In regard to this clone: Which antigen it targets is not known. No quality values exist for individual bases; no much larger clone is one base distant.

This sequence originates from a woman aged 50 to 60 in good health and CMV-seropositive. The sequence joins TRBV28 to TRBJ2-3, with the identity of the D gene unclear. Sequenced: PBMCs. The nucleotides read TGTGCCAGCAGTTTCTGGCTTGCCACAGATACGCAGTATTTT. This yields the protein CASSFWLATDTQYF.